This T cell receptor beta chain is drawn from a study of control samples from healthy donors and cancer patients. Clones were sequenced by immunoSEQ multiplex PCR, and TCRdb holds only the in-frame ones, with some missing. This table holds some 150,000 clones, 91% found once. This clone was seen once. Germline CDR1 and CDR2: SGHKS and YYEKEE (reference sequence). The CDR3 loop spans 16 amino acids. Trimming took 2 bases from V and 0 from J, leaving 14 bases between them. V gene TRBV5-5 combines with J gene TRBJ1-1; D perhaps matches TRBD1 (6 bases). This TCR derives from a man aged 18 to 29 in good health. Sequencing was done on a sample of blood. CDR3 amino acids: CASSFRGSPMNTEAFF. CDR3 sequence (DNA): TGTGCCAGCAGCTTCAGGGGATCTCCTATGAACACTGAAGCTTTCTTT.